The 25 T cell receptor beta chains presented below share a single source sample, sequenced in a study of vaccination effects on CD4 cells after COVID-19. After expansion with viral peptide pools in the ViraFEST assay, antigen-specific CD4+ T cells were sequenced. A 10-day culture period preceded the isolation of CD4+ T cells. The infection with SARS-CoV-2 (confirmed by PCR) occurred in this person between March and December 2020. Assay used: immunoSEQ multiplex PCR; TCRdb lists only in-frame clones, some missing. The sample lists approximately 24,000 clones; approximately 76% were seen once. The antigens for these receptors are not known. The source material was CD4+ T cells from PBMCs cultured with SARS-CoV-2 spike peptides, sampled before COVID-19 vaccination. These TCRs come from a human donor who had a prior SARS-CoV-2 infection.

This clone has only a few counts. The CDR3 spells CASETAGNTIYF. The CDR3, as DNA: TGTGCCAGCGAGACAGCTGGAAACACCATATATTTT. This sequence joins TRBV2 and TRBJ1-3; D is possibly TRBD1 (5 bases). Trimming removed 8 bases from V and 2 bases from J, with 7 bases in between. Germline CDR1 and CDR2: SNHLY and FYNNEI. The CDR3 runs to 12 residues.

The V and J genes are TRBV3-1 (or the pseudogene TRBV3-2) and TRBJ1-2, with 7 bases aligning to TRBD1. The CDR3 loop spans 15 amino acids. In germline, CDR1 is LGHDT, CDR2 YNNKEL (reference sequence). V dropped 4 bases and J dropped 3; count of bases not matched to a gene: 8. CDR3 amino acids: CASSLGGRGDYGYTF. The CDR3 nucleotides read TGTGCCAGCAGCCTAGGGGGCAGGGGGGACTATGGCTACACCTTC.

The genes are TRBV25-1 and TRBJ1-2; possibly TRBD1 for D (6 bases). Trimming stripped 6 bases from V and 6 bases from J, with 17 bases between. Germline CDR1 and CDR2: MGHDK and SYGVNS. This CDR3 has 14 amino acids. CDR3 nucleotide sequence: TGTGCCAGCAGCCAGATTTTAGGGGGTCATGGCTACACCTTC. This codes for CASSQILGGHGYTF.

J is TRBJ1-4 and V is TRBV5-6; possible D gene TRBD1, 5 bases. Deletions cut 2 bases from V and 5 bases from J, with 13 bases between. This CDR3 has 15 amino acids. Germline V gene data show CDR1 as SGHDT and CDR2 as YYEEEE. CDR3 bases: TGTGCCAGCAGCTTCGAGGGGAGGTCAAATGAAAAACTGTTTTTT. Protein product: CASSFEGRSNEKLFF.

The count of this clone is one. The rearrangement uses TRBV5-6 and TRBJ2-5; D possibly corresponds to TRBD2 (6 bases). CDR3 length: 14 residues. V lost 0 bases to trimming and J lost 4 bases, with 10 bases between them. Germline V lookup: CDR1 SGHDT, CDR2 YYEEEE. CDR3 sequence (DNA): TGTGCCAGCAGCTTGGTTAGCGGAAGAGAGACCCAGTACTTC. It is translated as CASSLVSGRETQYF.

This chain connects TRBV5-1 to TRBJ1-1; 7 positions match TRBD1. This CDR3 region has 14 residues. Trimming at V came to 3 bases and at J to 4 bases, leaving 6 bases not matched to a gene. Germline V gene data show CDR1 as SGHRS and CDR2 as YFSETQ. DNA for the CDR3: TGCGCCAGCAGCTCCCAGGGGGGAGGCACTGAAGCTTTCTTT. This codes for CASSSQGGGTEAFF. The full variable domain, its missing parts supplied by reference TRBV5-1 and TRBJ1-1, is KAGVTQTPRYLIKTRGQQVTLSCSPISGHRSVSWYQQTPGQGLQFLFEYFSETQRNKGNFPGRFSGRQFSNSRSEMNVSTLELGDSALYLCASSSQGGGTEAFFGQGTRLTVV.

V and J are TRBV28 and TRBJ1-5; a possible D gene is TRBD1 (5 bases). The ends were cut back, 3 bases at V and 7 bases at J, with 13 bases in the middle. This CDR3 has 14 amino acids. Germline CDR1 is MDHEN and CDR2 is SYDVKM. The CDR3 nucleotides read TGTGCCAGCAGTTTCTTACAGGCGGGACAGCCCCAGCATTTT. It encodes CASSFLQAGQPQHF.

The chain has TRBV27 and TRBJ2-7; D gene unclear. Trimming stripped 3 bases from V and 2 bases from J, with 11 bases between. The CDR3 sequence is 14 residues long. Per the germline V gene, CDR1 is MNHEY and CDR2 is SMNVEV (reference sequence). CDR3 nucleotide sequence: TGTGCCAGCAGTTTCTCTCGTGGGGCCTACGAGCAGTACTTC. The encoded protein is CASSFSRGAYEQYF.

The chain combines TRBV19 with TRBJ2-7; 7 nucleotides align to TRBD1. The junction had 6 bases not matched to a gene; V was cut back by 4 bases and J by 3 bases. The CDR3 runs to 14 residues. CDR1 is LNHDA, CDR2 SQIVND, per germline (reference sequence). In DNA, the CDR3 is TGTGCCAGTAGTAGGGACCGGGACAGCTACGAGCAGTACTTC. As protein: CASSRDRDSYEQYF.

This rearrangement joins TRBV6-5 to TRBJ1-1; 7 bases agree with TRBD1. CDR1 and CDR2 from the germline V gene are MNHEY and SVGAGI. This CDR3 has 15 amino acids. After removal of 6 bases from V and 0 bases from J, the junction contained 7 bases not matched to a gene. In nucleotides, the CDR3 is TGTGCCAGCAGCCCCAGGGGGTCTATGAACACTGAAGCTTTCTTT. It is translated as CASSPRGSMNTEAFF.

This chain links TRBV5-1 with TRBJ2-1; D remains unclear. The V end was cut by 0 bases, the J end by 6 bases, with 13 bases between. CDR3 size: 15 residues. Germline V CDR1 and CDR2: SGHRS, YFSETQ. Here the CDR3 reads CASSLAPPLSNEQFF. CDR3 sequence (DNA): TGCGCCAGCAGCTTGGCACCCCCTCTATCCAATGAGCAGTTCTTC.

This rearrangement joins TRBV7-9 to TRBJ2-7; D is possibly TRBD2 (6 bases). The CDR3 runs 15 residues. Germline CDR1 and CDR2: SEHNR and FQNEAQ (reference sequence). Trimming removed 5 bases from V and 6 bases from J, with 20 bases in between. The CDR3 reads CASSPLGLANGEQYF. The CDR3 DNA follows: TGTGCCAGCAGCCCCCTGGGGCTAGCGAACGGCGAGCAGTACTTC.

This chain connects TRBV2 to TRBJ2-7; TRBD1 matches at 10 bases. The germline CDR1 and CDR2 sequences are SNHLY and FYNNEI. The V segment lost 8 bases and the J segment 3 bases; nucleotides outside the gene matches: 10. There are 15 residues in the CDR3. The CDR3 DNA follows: TGTGCCAGCTATGACCGGGACAGGGGAGGCTACGAGCAGTACTTC. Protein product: CASYDRDRGGYEQYF.

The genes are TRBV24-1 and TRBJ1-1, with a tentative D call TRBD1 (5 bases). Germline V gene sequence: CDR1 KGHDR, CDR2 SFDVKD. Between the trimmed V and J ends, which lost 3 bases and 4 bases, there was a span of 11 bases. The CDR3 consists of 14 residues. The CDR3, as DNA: TGTGCCACCAGTGATACGGGACTCCTCACTGAAGCTTTCTTT. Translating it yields CATSDTGLLTEAFF.

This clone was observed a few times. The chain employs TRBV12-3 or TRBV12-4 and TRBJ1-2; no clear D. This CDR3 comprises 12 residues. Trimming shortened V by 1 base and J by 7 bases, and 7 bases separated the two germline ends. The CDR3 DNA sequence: TGTGCCAGCAGTTTAGGTAGTGGTGGCTACACCTTC. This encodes CASSLGSGGYTF.

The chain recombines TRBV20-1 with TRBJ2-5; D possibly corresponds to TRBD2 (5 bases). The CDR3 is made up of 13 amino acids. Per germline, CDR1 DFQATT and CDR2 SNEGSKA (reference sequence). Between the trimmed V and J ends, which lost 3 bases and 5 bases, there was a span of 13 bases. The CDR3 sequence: CSASEGILETQYF. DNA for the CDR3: TGCAGTGCTAGTGAGGGAATTTTGGAGACCCAGTACTTC.

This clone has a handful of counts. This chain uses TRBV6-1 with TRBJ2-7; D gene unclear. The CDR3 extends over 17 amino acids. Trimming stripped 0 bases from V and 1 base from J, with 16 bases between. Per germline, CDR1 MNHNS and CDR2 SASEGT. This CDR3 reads CASSEAHYTLLSYEQYF. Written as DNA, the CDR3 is TGTGCCAGCAGTGAAGCCCACTATACACTCTTATCCTACGAGCAGTACTTC.

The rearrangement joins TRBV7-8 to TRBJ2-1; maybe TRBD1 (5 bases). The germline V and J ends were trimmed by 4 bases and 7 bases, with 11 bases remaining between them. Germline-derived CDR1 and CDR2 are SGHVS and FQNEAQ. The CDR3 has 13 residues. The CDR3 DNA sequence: TGTGCCAGCAGCTCGGACATCGGGAATGAGCAGTTCTTC. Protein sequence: CASSSDIGNEQFF.

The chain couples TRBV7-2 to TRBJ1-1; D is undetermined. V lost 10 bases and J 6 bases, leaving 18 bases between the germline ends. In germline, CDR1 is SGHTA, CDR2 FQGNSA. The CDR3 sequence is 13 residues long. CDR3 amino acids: CATLYSLSAEAFF. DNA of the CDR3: TGTGCCACCCTGTATAGTCTCAGCGCTGAAGCTTTCTTT.

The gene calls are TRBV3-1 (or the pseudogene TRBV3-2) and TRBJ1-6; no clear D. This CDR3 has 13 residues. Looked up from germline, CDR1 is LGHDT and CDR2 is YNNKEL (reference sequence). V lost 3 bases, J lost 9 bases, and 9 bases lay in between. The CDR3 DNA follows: TGTGCCAGCAGCCAGGCGAGAATTTCACCCCTCCACTTT. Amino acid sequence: CASSQARISPLHF.

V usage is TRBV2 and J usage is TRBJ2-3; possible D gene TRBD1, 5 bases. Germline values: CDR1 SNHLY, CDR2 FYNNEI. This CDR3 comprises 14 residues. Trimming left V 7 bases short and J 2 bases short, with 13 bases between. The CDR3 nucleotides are TGTGCCAGCACCTTGGACATCTACACAGATACGCAGTATTTT. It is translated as CASTLDIYTDTQYF.

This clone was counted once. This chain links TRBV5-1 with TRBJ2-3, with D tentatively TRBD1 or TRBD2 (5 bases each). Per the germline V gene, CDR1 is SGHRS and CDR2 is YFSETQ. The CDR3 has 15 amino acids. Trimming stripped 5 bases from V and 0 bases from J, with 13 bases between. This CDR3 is CASSPRDPSTDTQYF. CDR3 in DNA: TGCGCCAGCAGTCCCCGGGACCCTAGCACAGATACGCAGTATTTT.

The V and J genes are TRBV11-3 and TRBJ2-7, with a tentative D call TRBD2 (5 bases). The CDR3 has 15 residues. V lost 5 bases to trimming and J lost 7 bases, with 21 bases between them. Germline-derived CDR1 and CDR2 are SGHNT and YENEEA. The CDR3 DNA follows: TGTGCCAGCAGCCCGCCCCCTGAGGGAGTGGAAGAGCAGTACTTC. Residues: CASSPPPEGVEEQYF.

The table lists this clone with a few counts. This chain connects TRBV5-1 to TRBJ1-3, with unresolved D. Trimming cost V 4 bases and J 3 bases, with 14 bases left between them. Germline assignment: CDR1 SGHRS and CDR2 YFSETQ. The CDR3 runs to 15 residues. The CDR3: CASSPGGSRGNTIYF. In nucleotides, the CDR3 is TGCGCCAGCAGCCCAGGAGGGAGTCGTGGAAACACCATATATTTT.

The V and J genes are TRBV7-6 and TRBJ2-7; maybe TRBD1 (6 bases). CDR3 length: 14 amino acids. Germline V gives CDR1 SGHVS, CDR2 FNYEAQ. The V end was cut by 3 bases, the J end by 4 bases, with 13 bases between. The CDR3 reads CASSFQQGSYEQYF. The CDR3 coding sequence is TGTGCCAGCAGCTTCCAACAGGGATCATACGAGCAGTACTTC.